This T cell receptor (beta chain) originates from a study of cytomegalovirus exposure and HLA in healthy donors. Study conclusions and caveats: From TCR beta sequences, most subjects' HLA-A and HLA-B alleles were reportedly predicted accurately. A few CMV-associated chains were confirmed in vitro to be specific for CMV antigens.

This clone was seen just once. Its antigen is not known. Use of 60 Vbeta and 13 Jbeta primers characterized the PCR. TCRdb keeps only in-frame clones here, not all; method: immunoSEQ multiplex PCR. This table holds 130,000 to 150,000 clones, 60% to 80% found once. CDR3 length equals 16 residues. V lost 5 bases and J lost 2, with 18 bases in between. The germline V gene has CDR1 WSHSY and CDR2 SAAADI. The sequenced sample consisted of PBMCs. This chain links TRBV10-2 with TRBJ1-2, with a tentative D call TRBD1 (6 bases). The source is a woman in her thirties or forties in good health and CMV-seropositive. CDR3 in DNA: TGCGCCAGCAGTACTCTACCCGGACAGCTGAACTATGGCTACACCTTC. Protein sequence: CASSTLPGQLNYGYTF.